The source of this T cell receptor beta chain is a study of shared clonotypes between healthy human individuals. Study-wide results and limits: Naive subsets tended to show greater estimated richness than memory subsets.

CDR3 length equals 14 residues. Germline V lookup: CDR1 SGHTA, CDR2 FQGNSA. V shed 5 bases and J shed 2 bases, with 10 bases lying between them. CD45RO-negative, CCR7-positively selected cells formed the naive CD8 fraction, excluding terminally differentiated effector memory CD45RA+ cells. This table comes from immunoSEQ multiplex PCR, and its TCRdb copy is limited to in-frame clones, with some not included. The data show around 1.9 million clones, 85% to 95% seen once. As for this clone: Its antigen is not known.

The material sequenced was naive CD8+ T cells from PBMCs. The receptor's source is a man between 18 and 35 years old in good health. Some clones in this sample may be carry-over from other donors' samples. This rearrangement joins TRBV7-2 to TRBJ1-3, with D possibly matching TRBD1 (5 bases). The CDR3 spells CASSAGLTGNTIYF. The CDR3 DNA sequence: TGTGCCAGCAGCGCGGGACTTACTGGAAACACCATATATTTT.